Below, 20 T cell receptor beta chains from the same sample are listed, as sequenced in a study of T cell clonotyping in hematopoietic cell transplantation. Indicated time point: recipient sample about 28 days before transplant, after cytoreduction. Generated by immunoSEQ multiplex PCR, the TCRdb table keeps only in-frame clones and is missing some. The repertoire holds about 18,000 clones, with roughly 83% as singletons. The input for sequencing was peripheral blood mononuclear cells, taken before stem cell transplant. Source of these receptors: a man in his fifties with acute myeloid leukemia. Some clones in this sample may be carry-over from other donors' samples.

The chain joins TRBV7-6 to TRBJ2-1; 14 nucleotides match TRBD2. Germline lookup yields CDR1 SGHVS and CDR2 FNYEAQ. This CDR3 is built from 18 residues. V lost 4 bases, J lost 3 bases, and 8 bases stayed unmatched. The CDR3 bases are TGTGCCAGCAGCTCGGGACTAGCGGGGGAGACGTACTACAATGAGCAGTTCTTC. It codes for CASSSGLAGETYYNEQFF.

The V gene is TRBV13, the J gene TRBJ2-1; D is tentatively TRBD1 or TRBD2 (5 bases each). Germline loops: CDR1 PRHDT, CDR2 FYEKMQ (reference sequence). The V end was cut by 4 bases, the J end by 8 bases, with 12 bases between. The CDR3 runs 13 residues. Here the CDR3 DNA reads TGTGCCAGCAGCTCACGATTGGGGGATGAGCAGTTCTTC. The encoded protein is CASSSRLGDEQFF. Looking up the rest from reference TRBV13 and TRBJ2-1 gives the full variable domain: AAGVIQSPRHLIKEKRETATLKCYPIPRHDTVYWYQQGPGQDPQFLISFYEKMQSDKGSIPDRFSAQQFSDYHSELNMSSLELGDSALYFCASSSRLGDEQFFGPGTRLTVL.

The chain carries TRBV9 and TRBJ2-3; tentative D call: TRBD1 (5 bases). Germline CDR1 is SGDLS and CDR2 is YYNGEE. The CDR3 is made up of 17 amino acids. V lost 4 bases and J 4 bases, leaving 22 bases between the germline ends. The CDR3 bases are TGTGCCAGCAGCTTCTCCCCCCCGAGCCTAGGGGCAGATACGCAGTATTTT. It yields the protein CASSFSPPSLGADTQYF.

This clone was counted a few times. This chain links TRBV4-1 with TRBJ2-7; 8 bases align to TRBD1. Germline trimming cut 0 bases from V and 4 bases from J; bases unmatched to any gene: 5. Germline CDR1 reads MGHRA; CDR2 reads YSYEKL. This CDR3 comprises 15 residues. Here the CDR3 reads CASSQEPRTGYEQYF. For the CDR3, the DNA is TGCGCCAGCAGCCAAGAACCGAGGACAGGGTACGAGCAGTACTTC.

The chain combines TRBV6-1 with TRBJ1-5; D gene uncertain. Looked up from germline, CDR1 is MNHNS and CDR2 is SASEGT. The CDR3 extends over 13 amino acids. V lost 6 bases and J lost 7, with 13 bases in between. The CDR3 nucleotides read TGTGCCAGCAGCGAGCCCGGCGGGCAGCCCCAGCATTTT. Protein sequence: CASSEPGGQPQHF.

A single count supports this clone. This chain links TRBV2 with TRBJ1-3; D is unclear. The CDR3 consists of 15 residues. Between the trimmed V and J ends, which lost 4 bases and 0 bases, there was a span of 10 bases. The germline gives CDR1 SNHLY, CDR2 FYNNEI. The CDR3 reads CASSVPGFSGNTIYF. CDR3 coding DNA: TGTGCCAGCAGTGTCCCTGGTTTCTCTGGAAACACCATATATTTT. Drawing the rest from reference TRBV2 and TRBJ1-3, the complete variable domain is EPEVTQTPSHQVTQMGQEVILRCVPISNHLYFYWYRQILGQKVEFLVSFYNNEISEKSEIFDDQFSVERPDGSNFTLKIRSTKLEDSAMYFCASSVPGFSGNTIYFGEGSWLTVV.

The V gene is TRBV27, the J gene TRBJ2-7; D assignment may be TRBD1 or TRBD2 (5 bases each). V was clipped by 5 bases and J by 2 bases, with 10 bases between them. The CDR3 sequence is 13 residues long. Per germline, CDR1 MNHEY and CDR2 SMNVEV (reference sequence). The CDR3 protein is CASSPWGTYEQYF. The CDR3 DNA sequence: TGTGCCAGCAGTCCCTGGGGGACCTACGAGCAGTACTTC.

The chain has TRBV5-8 and TRBJ2-3; TRBD1 matches at 7 bases. CDR1 is SGHTS, CDR2 YDEGEE, per germline. CDR3 size: 15 residues. Trimming took 5 bases from V and 8 from J; bases not matched to a gene: 14. This chain's CDR3 is CASRDGQVHMSTQYF. The DNA of the CDR3 is TGTGCCAGCAGAGATGGACAGGTCCACATGAGTACGCAGTATTTT.

V is TRBV19 and J is TRBJ2-7, with no clear D. CDR1 LNHDA and CDR2 SQIVND come from the germline V gene (reference sequence). The CDR3 is made up of 13 amino acids. V was trimmed by 3 bases and J by 5 bases, leaving 11 bases between them. In nucleotides, the CDR3 is TGTGCCAGTAGTATGGTGTGGGTTGACGAGCAGTACTTC. Translated, it gives CASSMVWVDEQYF.

The chain links TRBV5-1 to TRBJ1-3; 8 bases match TRBD1. With V trimmed by 5 bases and J by 0 bases, 4 bases remained unmatched. The CDR3 extends over 15 amino acids. Germline CDR1 is SGHRS and CDR2 is YFSETQ. CDR3 sequence: CASRGTGFSGNTIYF. CDR3 nucleotide sequence: TGCGCCAGCAGAGGGACAGGATTCTCTGGAAACACCATATATTTT. Complete variable domain (other parts from reference TRBV5-1 and TRBJ1-3): KAGVTQTPRYLIKTRGQQVTLSCSPISGHRSVSWYQQTPGQGLQFLFEYFSETQRNKGNFPGRFSGRQFSNSRSEMNVSTLELGDSALYLCASRGTGFSGNTIYFGEGSWLTVV.

The chain carries TRBV6-4 and TRBJ2-7, with D unresolved. Germline V gene data show CDR1 as MRHNA and CDR2 as SNTAGT. The length of the CDR3 is 22 residues. V was shortened by 0 bases and J by 3 bases, with 33 bases between the two germline ends. The CDR3 is CASSDSSSSRDPLVVRGYEQYF. CDR3 nucleotides: TGTGCCAGCAGTGACTCGAGTTCCTCAAGGGATCCGCTTGTGGTCCGTGGCTACGAGCAGTACTTC.

This sequence joins TRBV9 and TRBJ2-3; D ambiguous. CDR1 and CDR2 from the germline V gene are SGDLS and YYNGEE. Trimming removed 0 bases from V and 2 bases from J, with 13 bases in between. CDR3 length equals 16 residues. The CDR3: CASSVEWAADTDTQYF. CDR3 sequence (DNA): TGTGCCAGCAGCGTAGAGTGGGCGGCAGACACAGATACGCAGTATTTT.

V and J are TRBV27 and TRBJ1-6; the D is unclear. CDR1 and CDR2 from the germline V gene are MNHEY and SMNVEV (reference sequence). V lost 5 bases and J 7 bases, leaving 12 bases between the germline ends. The CDR3 loop spans 14 amino acids. CDR3 nucleotide sequence: TGTGCCAGCAGTCCCAGGATCTTCAATTCACCCCTCCACTTT. It yields the protein CASSPRIFNSPLHF.

This chain joins TRBV11-2 and TRBJ2-6, with 7 bases that match TRBD1. V was clipped by 8 bases and J by 4 bases; unmatched bases: 11. The CDR3 has 16 amino acids. Germline assignment: CDR1 SGHAT and CDR2 FQNNGV. CDR3 loop: CASAVQGSSGANVLTF. CDR3 DNA sequence: TGTGCCAGCGCGGTACAGGGGTCATCCGGGGCCAACGTCCTGACTTTC. Full variable domain (outside the CDR3, taken from reference TRBV11-2 and TRBJ2-6): EAGVAQSPRYKIIEKRQSVAFWCNPISGHATLYWYQQILGQGPKLLIQFQNNGVVDDSQLPKDRFSAERLKGVDSTLKIQPAKLEDSAVYLCASAVQGSSGANVLTFGAGSRLTVL.

This clone was recorded once. The rearrangement joins TRBV4-3 to TRBJ1-6; D is unclear. This CDR3 is built from 14 residues. In germline, CDR1 is LGHNA, CDR2 YSLEER. V gave up 1 base and J gave up 5 bases, with 6 bases separating them. CDR3 amino acids: CASSQVWDNSPLHF. The CDR3 DNA is TGCGCCAGCAGCCAAGTTTGGGATAATTCACCCCTCCACTTT.

The chain has TRBV19 and TRBJ2-7; 8 bases map to TRBD1. The CDR3 has 13 residues. CDR1 and CDR2 from the germline V gene are LNHDA and SQIVND (reference sequence). V lost 5 bases and J lost 4; bases outside the gene matches: 4. This CDR3 reads CASSETGVYEQYF. The CDR3 DNA is TGTGCCAGTAGTGAGACAGGGGTGTACGAGCAGTACTTC. Supplemented by reference TRBV19 and TRBJ2-7, the full variable domain reads DGGITQSPKYLFRKEGQNVTLSCEQNLNHDAMYWYRQDPGQGLRLIYYSQIVNDFQKGDIAEGYSVSREKKESFPLTVTSAQKNPTAFYLCASSETGVYEQYFGPGTRLTVT.

The rearrangement links TRBV5-6 to TRBJ2-2; D is possibly TRBD1 (5 bases). This CDR3 contains 16 residues. V lost 4 bases to trimming and J lost 2 bases, with 15 bases between them. In germline, CDR1 is SGHDT, CDR2 YYEEEE. CDR3 amino acids: CASSGEPGKNTGELFF. In nucleotides, the CDR3 is TGTGCCAGCAGCGGGGAACCAGGGAAAAACACCGGGGAGCTGTTTTTT.

The chain joins TRBV19 to TRBJ1-1; D is undetermined. Germline V gives CDR1 LNHDA, CDR2 SQIVND (reference sequence). This CDR3 has 14 amino acids. Trimming removed 3 bases from V and 5 bases from J, with 13 bases in between. Here the CDR3 DNA reads TGTGCCAGTAGTATGCTGGCAGGTGAGACTGAAGCTTTCTTT. Translating gives CASSMLAGETEAFF.

V and J are TRBV9 and TRBJ2-3; 9 bases align to TRBD2. V dropped 4 bases and J dropped 3; count of bases not matched to a gene: 6. Germline loops: CDR1 SGDLS, CDR2 YYNGEE. This CDR3 has 15 amino acids. The CDR3 coding sequence is TGTGCCAGCAGCCCCATAGCGGGGGAAACAGATACGCAGTATTTT. This sequence encodes CASSPIAGETDTQYF. Full variable domain (missing parts from reference TRBV9 and TRBJ2-3): DSGVTQTPKHLITATGQRVTLRCSPRSGDLSVYWYQQSLDQGLQFLIQYYNGEERAKGNILERFSAQQFPDLHSELNLSSLELGDSALYFCASSPIAGETDTQYFGPGTRLTVL.

The chain joins TRBV19 to TRBJ2-3; 8 bases match TRBD2. From germline, CDR1 is LNHDA and CDR2 SQIVND (reference sequence). The CDR3 contains 15 residues. Germline trimming cut 5 bases from V and 3 bases from J; bases unmatched to any gene: 7. CDR3 nucleotides: TGTGCCAGTAGTCACGGGGGGGCTGGGACAGATACGCAGTATTTT. Its protein is CASSHGGAGTDTQYF.